This T cell receptor beta chain was identified during a study of T cells expressing NK-cell markers. Notes on the study in general: Evidence did not settle whether expanded NKG2C+ T cell clones targeted HCMV.

Germline CDR1 and CDR2: MNHNY and SVGAGI (reference sequence). The CDR3 loop spans 12 amino acids. On this clonotype itself: Antigen: not known.

The TCR beta cDNA came from 5'RACE template switching with UMIs. Using the 5' RACE reads, TCRdb records one entry per CDR3 protein without DNA. This sample contains a few hundred thousand distinct CDR3 sequences. This receptor was obtained from a woman between 50 and 59 years old in good health. The sequenced sample was blood T cells: a sorted CD56 or NKG2C T cell subset, CD4+ or CD8+ T cells, or bulk PBMC T cells (not recorded which). The chain recombines TRBV6-6 with TRBJ2-7. CDR3 in amino acids: CASSSNSYEQYF.